Listed below are T cell receptor beta chains from one sample, sequenced in a study of cytomegalovirus exposure and HLA in healthy donors. TCRdb's table, derived via immunoSEQ multiplex PCR, lists solely in-frame clones and lacks some. The data show 110,000 to 150,000 clones, around 9.7% seen once. The sequencing sample was made of PBMCs. Receptor source: a man aged 50 to 60 in good health and CMV-seronegative. CDR3s include the opening cysteine and the closing phenylalanine or tryptophan. A D gene is named only where the DNA matches it firmly. Not all rows give a size; the values are once, few, many and, for expanded clones, a class.

d_gene | j_gene | abundance | v_gene | CDR3nt | CDR3aa
- | TRBJ1-1 | - | TRBV5-1 | TGCGCCAGCAGCTTGGAAGCCGAGGCCCCTGGAGGAGCTTTCTTT | CASSLEAEAPGGAFF
TRBD2 | TRBJ2-7 | - | TRBV9 | TGTGCCAGCAGCGTAGGGATCAGCGGGAGCCCATCCTACGAGCAGTACTTC | CASSVGISGSPSYEQYF
- | TRBJ2-7 | - | TRBV9 | TGTGCCAGCAGCCTACGGGACTCGTCCGAGCAGTACTTC | CASSLRDSSEQYF
TRBD1 | TRBJ2-1 | few | TRBV7-9 | TGTGCCAGCAGCTTAGGACAGGGATCCTACAATGAGCAGTTCTTC | CASSLGQGSYNEQFF
TRBD1 | TRBJ2-7 | - | TRBV7-9 | TGTGCCAGCAGCACGGACAGGGACCCCTACGAGCAGTACTTC | CASSTDRDPYEQYF
- | TRBJ1-5 | - | TRBV7-2 | TGTGCCAGCAGCTTAGCATCGGATCAGCCCCAGCATTTT | CASSLASDQPQHF
TRBD2 | TRBJ2-5 | - | TRBV28 | TGTGCCAGCAGTTTAGCTAGCGGGCAGGAGACCCAGTACTTC | CASSLASGQETQYF
TRBD2 | TRBJ2-3 | - | TRBV5-1 | TGCGCCAGCAGCTTGGGACCAGCGGGAGCGACAGATACGCAGTATTTT | CASSLGPAGATDTQYF
- | TRBJ1-2 | - | TRBV28 | TGTGCCAGAAGTTTAAACAGAAACTATGGCTACACCTTC | CARSLNRNYGYTF
- | TRBJ1-1 | - | TRBV18 | TGTGCCAGCTCACTTACCCCGGGAGAGGGATTTGAAGCTTTCTTT | CASSLTPGEGFEAFF
TRBD2 | TRBJ2-3 | - | TRBV6-1 | TGTGCCAGCAGTGCGGCGGGAGACTCCCTTAGCACAGATACGCAGTATTTT | CASSAAGDSLSTDTQYF
- | TRBJ2-7 | few | TRBV2 | TGTGCCAGCAGTGACGATCTTGGGGGCTCGTACGAGCAGTACTTC | CASSDDLGGSYEQYF
TRBD1 | TRBJ2-6 | few | TRBV28 | TGTGCCAGCAGTTTAGAGGGGGCAGACTCTGGGGCCAACGTCCTGACTTTC | CASSLEGADSGANVLTF
TRBD2 | TRBJ2-2 | - | TRBV6-5 | TGTGCCAGCAGTTCCCCAGGAGGGGAGGGCGCCGGGGAGCTGTTTTTT | CASSSPGGEGAGELFF
- | TRBJ1-1 | - | TRBV29-1 | TGCAGCGTTAGACAGAACACTGAAGCTTTCTTT | CSVRQNTEAFF
TRBD2 | TRBJ2-3 | - | TRBV6-6 | TGTGCCAGCAGTCAAGCGGGATCTAGCACAGATACGCAGTATTTT | CASSQAGSSTDTQYF
- | TRBJ1-4 | - | TRBV29-1 | TGCAGCGTTGTACAGGGAGCAACTAATGAAAAACTGTTTTTT | CSVVQGATNEKLFF
- | TRBJ2-1 | - | TRBV5-1 | TGCGCCAGCAGCTTGGGGTCCTCTAGACGTGAGCAGTTCTTC | CASSLGSSRREQFF
- | TRBJ1-1 | few | TRBV18 | TGTGCCAGCTCACGACAGGATTTCGCTGAAGCTTTCTTT | CASSRQDFAEAFF
TRBD1 | TRBJ2-3 | - | TRBV6-1 | TGTGCCAGCAGGCTGACAGGGGGCCTGGAGTATTTT | CASRLTGGLEYF
TRBD1 | TRBJ1-1 | - | TRBV5-6 | TGTGCCAGCAGCTTTAACAGGGGGCTGGGCACTGAAGCTTTCTTT | CASSFNRGLGTEAFF
TRBD1 | TRBJ2-7 | - | TRBV28 | TGTGCCAGCAGTCCTGGGGGACAGCTCTCCTACGAGCAGTACTTC | CASSPGGQLSYEQYF
TRBD1 | TRBJ1-2 | - | TRBV27 | TGTGCCAGCAGTGCATTATACGAGGGGGCCTTGGACTATGGCTACACCTTC | CASSALYEGALDYGYTF
- | TRBJ1-3 | - | TRBV11-3 | TGTGCCAGCAGCTCGGGGGGAACAGCTGGAAACACCATATATTTT | CASSSGGTAGNTIYF
TRBD1 | TRBJ1-2 | - | TRBV6-1 | TGTGCCAGCAGTCCGGGACAGGGGGCCAACTATGGCTACACCTTC | CASSPGQGANYGYTF
- | TRBJ1-4 | - | TRBV30 | TGTGCCTGGACCCTACAGGGTCAAGGAAAACTGTTTTTT | CAWTLQGQGKLFF
- | TRBJ1-4 | few | TRBV6-1 | TGTGCCAGCCGGGGAAGTGGTGATGAAAAACTGTTTTTT | CASRGSGDEKLFF
- | TRBJ2-7 | few | TRBV27 | TGTGCCAGCAGTTCTTACTACGAGCAGTACTTC | CASSSYYEQYF
- | TRBJ1-1 | - | TRBV7-2 | TGTGCCAGCAGCTTCTCAGACTGGGACACTGAAGCTTTCTTT | CASSFSDWDTEAFF
TRBD1 | TRBJ1-4 | few | TRBV5-1 | TGCGCCAGCAGCTTGGTACAGGGGGCTAATGAAAAACTGTTTTTT | CASSLVQGANEKLFF
- | TRBJ2-7 | - | TRBV5-8 | TGTGCCAGCAGCGGCACTTACTACCTAGAGCAGTACTTC | CASSGTYYLEQYF
TRBD2 | TRBJ2-1 | - | TRBV30 | TGTGCCTGGAGTACAGGGACTAGCGGAGTCGATGAGCAGTTCTTC | CAWSTGTSGVDEQFF
TRBD1 | TRBJ2-2 | few | TRBV14 | TGTGCCAGCAGCCCACGGACAGGGGTCACCGGGGAGCTGTTTTTT | CASSPRTGVTGELFF
TRBD2 | TRBJ2-7 | - | TRBV11-2 | TGTGCCAGCAGCACGGGGGGGGGTGCGGGCTCCTACGAGCAGTACTTC | CASSTGGGAGSYEQYF
TRBD1 | TRBJ2-1 | - | TRBV11-2 | TGTGCCAGCAGCCCGTCGGGACAGGGGGCAAACAATGAGCAGTTCTTC | CASSPSGQGANNEQFF
TRBD1 | TRBJ2-7 | - | TRBV7-9 | TGTGCCAGCAGCTTCCGGGACAGGTCGCGCGAGCAGTACTTC | CASSFRDRSREQYF
TRBD1 | TRBJ2-7 | few | TRBV2 | TGTGCCAGCAGTGCCCGGGACAGTGTCTACGAGCAGTACTTC | CASSARDSVYEQYF
- | TRBJ2-7 | - | TRBV2 | TGTGCCAGCAGTCGCTCCGAAAACCCTAGGGAGCAGTACTTC | CASSRSENPREQYF
- | TRBJ1-4 | few | TRBV28 | TGTGCCAGCAGCAAACAGGGAACTAATGAAAAACTGTTTTTT | CASSKQGTNEKLFF
- | TRBJ2-1 | few | TRBV19 | TGTGCCAGCGTTGAAACGAGGGGGTTGAACAATGAGCAGTTCTTC | CASVETRGLNNEQFF
- | TRBJ1-4 | - | TRBV30 | TGTGCCTCCTCTTTCGGACAGAATGAAAAACTGTTTTTT | CASSFGQNEKLFF
TRBD2 | TRBJ2-3 | - | TRBV5-8 | TGTGCCAGCAGCTTGGTAGAGCGGGGGTGGGCAGATACGCAGTATTTT | CASSLVERGWADTQYF
TRBD1 | TRBJ1-1 | few | TRBV6-5 | TGTGCCAGCAGTTACTCGAGGGGGACAGGGCAAGCTTTCTTT | CASSYSRGTGQAFF
TRBD2 | TRBJ2-3 | - | TRBV7-6 | TGTGCCAGCAGCTCCGCGGGGGGGTGGGGGTCCGATACGCAGTATTTT | CASSSAGGWGSDTQYF
TRBD2 | TRBJ2-7 | few | TRBV2 | TGTGCCAGCAGTGAACTCGGACTAGCGGGAGGAAAAGACGAGCAGTACTTC | CASSELGLAGGKDEQYF
- | TRBJ2-1 | few | TRBV4-2 | TGTGCCAGCAGCCAAGAGCGGGCTGACAATGAGCAGTTCTTC | CASSQERADNEQFF
TRBD1 | TRBJ1-1 | few | TRBV2 | TGTGCCAGCAGTGCGGACAGGTGGAACACTGAAGCTTTCTTT | CASSADRWNTEAFF
TRBD2 | TRBJ2-3 | - | TRBV7-3 | TGTGCCAGCAGCTCAACCCAATTGGGGACTAGCGTCGACGATACGCAGTATTTT | CASSSTQLGTSVDDTQYF
- | TRBJ2-7 | few | TRBV6-1 | TGTGCCAGCAGTGAAAGTTTAGGCCAGGGCTCCTACGAGCAGTACTTC | CASSESLGQGSYEQYF
TRBD1 | TRBJ2-1 | few | TRBV27 | TGTGCCAGCAGTCCTCGACAGGGGGCGCGAAATGAGCAGTTCTTC | CASSPRQGARNEQFF